These 7 T cell receptor beta chains were sequenced from one sample in a study of T cell repertoires in cytomegalovirus infection. The antigens of these receptors remain unknown. TCRdb passed the reads through MiXCR, listing each CDR3 protein once. In the table there are around 540,000 distinct CDR3 sequences, about 33% of which are singletons. Specimen: cultured PBMCs, collected from culture after CMV antigen stimulation. The receptors derive from a human donor in good health (CMV status not recorded). Some clones in this sample may be carry-over from other donors' samples.

This chain links TRBV7-9 with TRBJ2-7; 9 nucleotides line up with TRBD1. CDR1 and CDR2 (germline): SEHNR, FQNEAQ (reference sequence). After removal of 4 bases from V and 6 bases from J, the junction contained 13 bases not matched to a gene. The CDR3 extends over 16 amino acids. CDR3 nucleotides: TGTGCCAGCAGCTCAGAAAACAGGGGGCTCGGACGCGAGCAGTACTTC. It yields the protein CASSSENRGLGREQYF.

This chain joins TRBV19 and TRBJ2-1, with 13 bases fitting TRBD2. The germline V gene encodes CDR1 LNHDA and CDR2 SQIVND (reference sequence). The CDR3 is 15 residues long. With V trimmed by 9 bases and J by 7 bases, 9 bases remained unmatched. The CDR3 DNA is TGTGCCAGCCTTCCCCGGACTAGCGGGAGTAATGAGCAGTTCTTC. This codes for CASLPRTSGSNEQFF.

The chain carries TRBV15 and TRBJ2-7, with D tentatively TRBD1 (6 bases). Per the germline V gene, CDR1 is LNHNV and CDR2 is YYDKDF (reference sequence). The CDR3 loop spans 14 amino acids. V lost 3 bases and J 5 bases, leaving 14 bases between the germline ends. The CDR3 region is CATSRGDIGNEQYV. CDR3 bases: TGTGCCACCAGCAGGGGGGACATAGGTAACGAGCAGTACGTC.

This clonotype was observed a handful of times. The V and J genes are TRBV7-8 and TRBJ2-4, with a possible D match to TRBD1 (5 bases). V was cut by 5 bases and J by 2 bases, with 13 bases left in between. The CDR3 is 15 amino acids. Germline V gives CDR1 SGHVS, CDR2 FQNEAQ. CDR3 DNA: TGTGCCAGCAGCCCCGCAGGGCTTCCCAAAAACATTCAGTACTTC. Protein: CASSPAGLPKNIQYF.

Comment on this clonotype: The final CDR3 position lacks the conserved phenylalanine or tryptophan, pointing to a likely read error. The CDR3 DNA sequence: TGTGCCAGCAGCCAGCAAGGGGCCGACACTGAAGCTTTCTCT. Protein sequence: CASSQQGADTEAFS. The chain employs TRBV7-2 and TRBJ1-1, with D tentatively TRBD1 (5 bases). CDR1 is SGHTA and CDR2 is FQGNSA in the germline V gene. CDR3 length: 14 residues. Between the trimmed V and J ends, which lost 5 bases and 3 bases, there was a span of 13 bases.

The chain joins TRBV7-2 to TRBJ2-1, with a tentative D call TRBD2 (6 bases). The V end was cut by 5 bases, the J end by 7 bases, with 18 bases between. This CDR3 is 15 amino acids long. Germline CDR1 is SGHTA and CDR2 is FQGNSA. CDR3 sequence: CASSRPGIRGNEQFF. As DNA, the CDR3 is TGTGCCAGCAGCAGACCCGGGATCCGGGGGAATGAGCAGTTCTTC.

This clonotype was observed a handful of times. V usage is TRBV4-3 and J usage is TRBJ2-7, with TRBD1 matching over 7 bases. Germline V lookup: CDR1 LGHNA, CDR2 YSLEER. The CDR3 sequence is 16 residues long. The V gene end was trimmed by 0 bases and the J gene end by 3 bases; junction bases not matched to a gene: 8. CDR3 sequence reads: CASSQDSRGGNYEQYF. CDR3 coding DNA: TGCGCCAGCAGCCAAGATTCGAGAGGGGGCAACTACGAGCAGTACTTC.